These T cell receptor beta chains were read from a single sample in a study of beta chain features in type 1 diabetes. Profiled with immunoSEQ multiplex PCR; TCRdb holds only in-frame clones, not every one. The sample records some 350,000 clones, around an eighth being singletons. The specimen was naive CD4+ T cells from blood. The receptors here all came from a young woman with type 1 diabetes. Both conserved end residues are part of each CDR3. A D gene is named only where the DNA matches it firmly. The size entry is marked missing in some rows and otherwise reads once, few, many or a size class.

j_call clone_size d_call v_call cdr3_aa cdr3_nt
TRBJ2-7 few TRBD2 TRBV11-2 CASSPRLAGGHPYEQYF TGTGCCAGCAGCCCGAGACTAGCGGGAGGCCATCCCTACGAGCAGTACTTC
TRBJ2-3 NA NA TRBV10-1 CASQGGGTDTQYF TGCGCCAGCCAGGGGGGCGGCACAGATACGCAGTATTTT
TRBJ2-5 NA TRBD1 TRBV5-1 CASAGQGASETQYF TGCGCCAGCGCCGGACAGGGGGCTTCCGAGACCCAGTACTTC
TRBJ2-2 NA TRBD2 TRBV9 CASQVAGGTGELFF TGTGCCAGCCAGGTGGCGGGAGGCACCGGGGAGCTGTTTTTT
TRBJ2-1 NA TRBD2 TRBV4-3 CASSQGLAGVNNEQFF TGCGCCAGCAGCCAAGGACTAGCGGGAGTGAACAATGAGCAGTTCTTC
TRBJ2-1 NA NA TRBV7-2 CASSISGEGQFF TGTGCCAGCAGCATATCAGGGGAGGGGCAGTTCTTC
TRBJ2-7 few NA TRBV20-1 CSASTNEQYF TGCAGTGCCTCCACTAACGAGCAGTACTTC
TRBJ2-7 NA TRBD2 TRBV28 CATLTGTSVGGTYF TGTGCCACCCTGACCGGGACTAGCGTAGGGGGCACCTACTTC
TRBJ1-1 few TRBD1 TRBV29-1 CSVDLGGYGAFF TGCAGCGTTGATTTAGGGGGCTATGGGGCTTTCTTT
TRBJ2-2 few NA TRBV9 CASSVLTAGELFF TGTGCCAGCAGCGTGCTAACCGCCGGGGAGCTGTTTTTT
TRBJ2-3 NA NA TRBV4-3 CASSQESPGTDTQYF TGCGCCAGCAGCCAAGAGTCCCCGGGCACAGATACGCAGTATTTT
TRBJ2-1 NA TRBD2 TRBV2 CASTGGGNEQFF TGTGCCAGCACCGGGGGGGGCAATGAGCAGTTCTTC
TRBJ1-1 NA NA TRBV18 CASSRRDMNTEAFF TGTGCCAGCTCCAGACGGGACATGAACACTGAAGCTTTCTTT
TRBJ2-3 NA TRBD1 TRBV15 CATSTRGTLTDTQYF TGTGCCACCAGCACCAGGGGGACACTAACAGATACGCAGTATTTT
TRBJ1-4 few NA TRBV7-2 CASSWGRGEKLFF TGTGCCAGCAGCTGGGGGAGGGGAGAAAAACTGTTTTTT